This T cell receptor (beta chain) was documented in a study of T cell repertoires in cytomegalovirus infection. Study details: Through public TCR beta signatures, both CMV infection and matching HLA type were indicated.

Broader study findings: Using cumulative public TCR beta family frequency, the authors identified those who carried CMV together with the relevant HLA. Ex vivo, HLA-C-restricted CMV-specific TCR beta clonotypes prevailed over the rest of the response.

The CDR3 has 15 amino acids. From germline, CDR1 is SQVTM and CDR2 ANQGSEA. Details on this clonotype: Its specificity is not known. A much larger clone differs from this one at a single base, so this may be a read error.

A single record per CDR3 protein comes from TCRdb applying MiXCR to the reads. This table holds 200,000 to 300,000 distinct CDR3 sequences, roughly 6.5% found once. Sequenced: PBMCs. The TCR originated in a human donor in good health (CMV status not recorded). Some clones in this sample may be carry-over from other donors' samples. V gene TRBV29-1 combines with J gene TRBJ2-6; the D gene could be TRBD1 or TRBD2 (5 bases each). CDR3 loop: CGVERMGDGANVLTF. CDR3 sequence (DNA): TGCGGCGTTGAAAGGATGGGGGATGGGGCCAACGTCCTGACTTTC. Looking up the rest from reference TRBV29-1 and TRBJ2-6 gives the full variable domain: SAVISQKPSRDICQRGTSLTIQCQVDSQVTMMFWYRQQPGQSLTLIATANQGSEATYESGFVIDKFPISRPNLTFSTLTVSNMSPEDSSIYLCGVERMGDGANVLTFGAGSRLTVL.